The rows below give T cell receptor beta chains drawn from one sample of a study of blood T cell repertoires in COVID-19. TCRdb's table, derived via immunoSEQ multiplex PCR, lists solely in-frame clones and lacks some. The table lists under 55,000 clones, 80% of them singletons. Material for sequencing was peripheral blood. The receptors derive from a man between 65 and 80 years old with acute or convalescent COVID-19. Each CDR3 is given with its conserved first and last residue. Fields, in order: J gene, V gene, CDR3 protein.

TRBJ1-1 TRBV2 CASSESVGAQNTEAFF
TRBJ1-4 TRBV7-9 CASSLGSGNEKLFF
TRBJ1-6 TRBV4-3 CASSHTTGDSYNSPLHF
TRBJ1-2 TRBV7-9 CASSSGGNYGYTF
TRBJ1-5 TRBV19 CASRQVPSNQPQHF
TRBJ2-2 TRBV7-9 CASSPGQLRGSNTGELFF
TRBJ1-2 TRBV5-1 CASSLATGGYGYTF
TRBJ2-5 TRBV18 CASSPDGREVETQYF
TRBJ1-6 TRBV2 CASRRQTGDNSPLHF
TRBJ2-5 TRBV5-1 CASSLTSYQETQYF
TRBJ1-2 TRBV5-4 CASSLHNYGYTF
TRBJ2-2 TRBV2 CASSGTTNTGELFF
TRBJ1-4 TRBV4-3 CASSQDYSGGLANEKLFF
TRBJ2-1 TRBV19 CASSPPASQGNEQFF
TRBJ1-3 TRBV5-6 CASNLGSAGNTIYF
TRBJ2-3 TRBV6-4 CASSRDSFSTDTQYF
TRBJ2-7 TRBV6-6 CASSYLPNRVSYEQYF
TRBJ2-7 TRBV6-4 CASIFIRGHLCSYEQYF
TRBJ1-5 TRBV9 CASSVDQGLNQPQHF
TRBJ2-1 TRBV5-1 CASSPAGAGYNEQFF
TRBJ2-7 TRBV27 CASSLSNRDTSYEQYF
TRBJ2-1 TRBV5-1 CASSLRGQTYNEQFF
TRBJ2-7 TRBV27 CASSSGQGFSYEQYF
TRBJ1-1 TRBV6-5 CASGATGRGTEAFF
TRBJ2-1 TRBV4-1 CASSQEGRGQGGEQFF
TRBJ2-7 TRBV11-1 CASSQGLIYEQYF
TRBJ1-4 TRBV15 CATSPGTNNEKLFF
TRBJ1-1 TRBV7-8 CASSYQGMATEAFF
TRBJ1-6 TRBV28 CASSLPGQGFSSYNSPLHF
TRBJ2-2 TRBV19 CASSKNGQTNTGELFF
TRBJ2-2 TRBV19 CASLQGAQTGELFF
TRBJ1-3 TRBV7-9 CASSSRQGGGNTIYF
TRBJ1-2 TRBV20-1 CSASQGYGYTF
TRBJ1-1 TRBV6-2/TRBV6-3 CASSSPSGGRDTEAFF
TRBJ2-7 TRBV27 CASSLMTGGYEQYF
TRBJ1-1 TRBV2 CATDPGMSEAFF
TRBJ2-2 TRBV7-3 CASSPRGGNTGELFF
TRBJ1-2 TRBV14 CASSQDLGGYGYTF
TRBJ1-1 TRBV12-5 CASGLRAGGLQTLNTEAFF
TRBJ1-1 TRBV7-3 CASSLTRDMNTEAFF
TRBJ2-7 TRBV27 CASSFQGATYEQYF
TRBJ1-2 TRBV19 CASSLTGQFNYTF
TRBJ1-2 TRBV10-2 CASSESGRSNYGYTF
TRBJ2-3 TRBV4-2 CASSQDWGDTQYF
TRBJ1-5 TRBV30 CAWSPPRQVGNQPQHF
TRBJ1-4 TRBV7-2 CASSSGTGVVGKLFF
TRBJ1-1 TRBV10-3 CAISDRGLVTEAFF
TRBJ1-3 TRBV5-4 CASSLERSNSGNTIYF
TRBJ2-3 TRBV5-6 CASRLDRDTQYF
TRBJ1-1 TRBV19 CASSIGMAGGKPEAFF
TRBJ2-1 TRBV6-4 CASSETSGGIAEQFF
TRBJ2-5 TRBV2 CASSDEDRSGETQYF
TRBJ1-5 TRBV28 CASSPLDNNQPQHF
TRBJ2-5 TRBV7-6 CASSPGTSGGAETQYF
TRBJ1-2 TRBV13 CASSSRRGGYTF